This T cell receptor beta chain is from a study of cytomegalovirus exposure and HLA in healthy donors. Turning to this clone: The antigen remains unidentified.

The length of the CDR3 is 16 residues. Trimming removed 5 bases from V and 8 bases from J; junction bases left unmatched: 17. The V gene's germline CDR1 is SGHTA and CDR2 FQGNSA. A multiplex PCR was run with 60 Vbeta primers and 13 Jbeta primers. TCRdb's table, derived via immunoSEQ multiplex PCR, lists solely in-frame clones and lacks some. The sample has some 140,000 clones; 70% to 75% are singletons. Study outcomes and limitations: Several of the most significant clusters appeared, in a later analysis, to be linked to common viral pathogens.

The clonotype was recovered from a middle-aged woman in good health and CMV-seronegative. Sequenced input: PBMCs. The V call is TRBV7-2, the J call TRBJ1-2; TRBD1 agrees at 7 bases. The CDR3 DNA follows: TGTGCCAGCAGCCCCGACAGCAAACCGACAGGGCGCGGCTACACCTTC. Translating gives CASSPDSKPTGRGYTF.